This T cell receptor beta chain was sequenced during a study of shared clonotypes between healthy human individuals. The naive CD8 population came from CD45RO-negative cells selected for CCR7, without terminally differentiated effector memory CD45RA+ cells. V trimming: 6 bases; J trimming: 5 bases; junction bases outside the gene matches: 13. The CDR3 is 16 residues long. The germline CDR1 and CDR2 sequences are MDHEN and SYDVKM. Comment on this clone: The antigen is undetermined.

Clones were sequenced by immunoSEQ multiplex PCR, and TCRdb holds only the in-frame ones, with some missing. The sample lists around 550,000 clones, approximately 95% occurring once. General study findings and limits: Having only a few donors restricted how much genetic and exposure-history diversity was captured. Relative to their counterparts shared across all four donors, non-shared clonotypes exhibited diminished generation probabilities. Investigators collected only blood, and repertoires in tissues likely differ.

The TCR was taken from a woman in her thirties in good health. The sample comprised naive CD8+ T cells sorted from blood. The chain recombines TRBV28 with TRBJ2-5; TRBD1 aligns across 9 bases. DNA for the CDR3: TGTGCCAGCAGGGGGGGGAGGACAGGGGAGAGGGAGACCCAGTACTTC. This encodes CASRGGRTGERETQYF. Using reference TRBV28 and TRBJ2-5 for the parts outside the CDR3, the full variable domain is DVKVTQSSRYLVKRTGEKVFLECVQDMDHENMFWYRQDPGLGLRLIYFSYDVKMKEKGDIPEGYSVSREKKERFSLILESASTNQTSMYLCASRGGRTGERETQYFGPGTRLLVL.